This TCR beta chain was profiled in a study of response to subunit inactivated influenza vaccine. Study-wide results and limits: A suggestion made by the authors is that each seasonal influenza vaccination recruits few new T cells.

TCRdb itself ran the RT-PCR reads through MiXCR, one entry per CDR3 protein. This sample has around 530,000 distinct CDR3 sequences; about 10% occur once, and the top ten carry roughly 10%. This CDR3 has 12 amino acids. V was cut by 10 bases and J by 1 base, with 11 bases left in between. This clonotype was counted many times. Its antigen remains unidentified. The gene calls are TRBV12-3 or TRBV12-4 and TRBJ2-7; no clear D gene. The sequencing used PBMCs from blood, collected on the day of vaccination. This clonotype was sampled from a man between 50 and 59 years old who received an inactivated influenza vaccine. The CDR3 coding sequence is TGTGCCACCGCCGAAGGGTCCTACGAGCAGTACTTC. Protein: CATAEGSYEQYF.